Each of the 20 T cell receptor beta chains below was sequenced from the same sample in a study of blood T cell repertoires in COVID-19. Produced via immunoSEQ multiplex PCR; TCRdb's table is partial and in-frame only. The table lists roughly 150,000 clones, more than 70% of them singletons. The specimen was PBMCs or T cells enriched from blood (not recorded which). These receptors were taken from a man between 40 and 49 years old who had recovered from COVID-19.

J is TRBJ1-6 and V is TRBV27; a possible D gene is TRBD1 (6 bases). The germline CDR1 and CDR2 sequences are MNHEY and SMNVEV (reference sequence). V dropped 4 bases and J dropped 7 bases, with 14 bases sitting between them. The CDR3 extends over 15 amino acids. The CDR3 protein is CASSSSGTRNSPLHF. CDR3 bases: TGTGCCAGCAGTTCCTCCGGGACAAGAAATTCACCCCTCCACTTT.

V usage is TRBV27 and J usage is TRBJ2-3, with D tentatively TRBD1 (6 bases). The ends were cut back, 5 bases at V and 0 bases at J, with 15 bases in the middle. CDR3 size: 16 residues. In germline, CDR1 is MNHEY, CDR2 SMNVEV (reference sequence). CDR3 amino acids: CASSPQGPTSTDTQYF. The CDR3 nucleotides read TGTGCCAGCAGTCCCCAGGGGCCCACTAGCACAGATACGCAGTATTTT.

The chain is built from TRBV27 and TRBJ1-6; no clear D gene. Germline CDR1 and CDR2: MNHEY and SMNVEV (reference sequence). CDR3 length equals 15 residues. V gave up 3 bases and J gave up 9 bases, with 15 bases separating them. Here the CDR3 reads CASSLVDPRGSPLHF. CDR3 nucleotides: TGTGCCAGCAGTTTGGTCGACCCTAGAGGTTCACCCCTCCACTTT.

This sequence joins TRBV2 and TRBJ1-6; tentative D call: TRBD1 (5 bases). V shed 3 bases and J shed 7 bases, with 10 bases lying between them. CDR1 is SNHLY and CDR2 is FYNNEI in the germline V gene. CDR3 length: 14 residues. The CDR3 region has the DNA TGTGCCAGCAGTGAGCGGCAGGGAAATTCACCCCTCCACTTT. This gives the protein CASSERQGNSPLHF.

The chain couples TRBV5-1 to TRBJ1-1, with D tentatively TRBD1 (5 bases). The ends were cut back, 5 bases at V and 0 bases at J, with 11 bases in the middle. The germline gives CDR1 SGHRS, CDR2 YFSETQ. This CDR3 contains 14 residues. The CDR3: CASRYGGVNTEAFF. The CDR3 DNA sequence: TGCGCCAGCAGATACGGGGGAGTGAACACTGAAGCTTTCTTT.

CDR3 residues: CASSLDLAGETEAFF. The CDR3 nucleotides are TGTGCCAGCAGCTTAGATCTCGCGGGGGAAACTGAAGCTTTCTTT. The chain uses TRBV11-2 and TRBJ1-1, with a possible D match to TRBD1 (5 bases). This CDR3 contains 15 residues. Trimming cost V 0 bases and J 5 bases, with 13 bases left between them. Germline V gene data show CDR1 as SGHAT and CDR2 as FQNNGV.

V usage is TRBV5-1 and J usage is TRBJ2-3; D is unresolved. V was pared by 5 bases and J by 1 base, with 14 bases between. This CDR3 comprises 15 residues. Germline loops: CDR1 SGHRS, CDR2 YFSETQ. CDR3: CASRFGLVGTDTQYF. Here the CDR3 DNA reads TGCGCCAGCAGATTTGGGCTCGTGGGCACAGATACGCAGTATTTT.

This clone was observed at least ten times. The V and J genes are TRBV5-1 and TRBJ2-3; 8 nucleotides align to TRBD2. CDR3 size: 15 residues. CDR1 SGHRS and CDR2 YFSETQ come from the germline V gene. After removal of 2 bases from V and 5 bases from J, the junction contained 7 bases not matched to a gene. The CDR3 loop is CASSLGAGGLDTQYF. As DNA, the CDR3 is TGCGCCAGCAGCTTAGGTGCGGGGGGTTTAGATACGCAGTATTTT.

This sequence joins TRBV10-3 and TRBJ2-7; D is perhaps TRBD1 (6 bases). Germline CDR1 ENHRY, CDR2 SYGVKD. V was shortened by 10 bases and J by 4 bases, with 11 bases between the two germline ends. CDR3 length: 11 amino acids. CDR3 region: CASRGSYEQYV. The CDR3 DNA sequence: TGTGCCAGCAGGGGCAGTTACGAGCAGTACGTC.

The chain recombines TRBV5-4 with TRBJ1-2; 8 bases match TRBD1. The germline V gene has CDR1 SGHNT and CDR2 YYREEE (reference sequence). This CDR3 is 13 amino acids long. Trimming at V came to 4 bases and at J to 6 bases, leaving 5 bases not matched to a gene. CDR3 loop: CASSRQGIDGYTF. CDR3 DNA: TGTGCCAGCAGCCGACAGGGGATAGATGGCTACACCTTC.

Only a few counts were recorded for this clone. This CDR3 reads CASSTRTGPTETQYF. The CDR3 coding sequence is TGCGCCAGCAGCACACGGACAGGTCCTACAGAGACCCAGTACTTC. The chain couples TRBV5-1 to TRBJ2-5; 7 bases agree with TRBD1. The CDR3 spans 15 residues. Germline V CDR1 and CDR2: SGHRS, YFSETQ. Trimming cost V 4 bases and J 4 bases; bases outside gene matches: 10. The full variable domain, in which reference TRBV5-1 and TRBJ2-5 provide the parts outside the CDR3, is KAGVTQTPRYLIKTRGQQVTLSCSPISGHRSVSWYQQTPGQGLQFLFEYFSETQRNKGNFPGRFSGRQFSNSRSEMNVSTLELGDSALYLCASSTRTGPTETQYFGPGTRLLVL.

The gene calls are TRBV5-4 and TRBJ2-3, with TRBD2 matching 7 bases. The V segment lost 5 bases and the J segment 2 bases; nucleotides outside the gene matches: 2. Germline V lookup: CDR1 SGHNT, CDR2 YYREEE (reference sequence). The CDR3 is made up of 13 amino acids. The chain's CDR3 is CASRAGTTDTQYF. For the CDR3, the DNA is TGTGCCAGCAGAGCGGGGACCACAGATACGCAGTATTTT.

The rearrangement uses TRBV20-1 and TRBJ1-2, with D unresolved. V gave up 3 bases and J gave up 8 bases, with 10 bases separating them. There are 11 residues in the CDR3. From germline, CDR1 is DFQATT and CDR2 SNEGSKA (reference sequence). CDR3 nucleotide sequence: TGCAGTGCTAGGCCAATCGAGGGCTACACCTTC. It yields the protein CSARPIEGYTF.

Note on this clone: One end of the junction does not line up with germline, which may come from a read error. V gene TRBV7-6 combines with J gene TRBJ2-5; 11 nucleotides match TRBD2. CDR1 and CDR2 (germline): SGHVS, FNYEAQ. This CDR3 is 16 amino acids long. The CDR3 here is CASSVAGTSGSETQYF. The CDR3 DNA is TGTGCCAGCAGCGTAGCCGGGACTAGCGGATCAGAGACCCAGTACTTC.

V is TRBV19 and J is TRBJ2-5, with 9 bases fitting TRBD1. This CDR3 is 14 amino acids long. V shed 7 bases and J 4 bases; nucleotides not matched to a gene: 7. The V gene's germline CDR1 is LNHDA and CDR2 SQIVND (reference sequence). CDR3 DNA sequence: TGTGCCAGTAAACCCGGGACAGGGAGAGAGACCCAGTACTTC. Translation: CASKPGTGRETQYF.

The chain uses TRBV7-3 and TRBJ2-5; D gene ambiguous. The CDR3 is made up of 13 amino acids. Germline V gene sequence: CDR1 SGHTA, CDR2 FQGTGA. V gave up 5 bases and J gave up 12 bases, with 19 bases separating them. The CDR3 region is CASSAGHLPNEYF. DNA of the CDR3: TGTGCCAGCAGCGCAGGCCACCTACCGAACGAGTACTTC.

V gene TRBV2 combines with J gene TRBJ1-3, with TRBD1 as a possible D gene (6 bases). CDR1 and CDR2 (germline): SNHLY, FYNNEI. The V and J ends lost 9 bases and 0 bases respectively, with 12 bases between them. This CDR3 region has 14 residues. The CDR3 sequence: CARQGSSSGNTIYF. The CDR3 nucleotides are TGTGCCAGACAGGGCTCAAGCTCTGGAAACACCATATATTTT.

The chain employs TRBV24-1 and TRBJ1-1; 7 nucleotides align to TRBD1. Germline V lookup: CDR1 KGHDR, CDR2 SFDVKD. This CDR3 has 15 amino acids. V trimming: 3 bases; J trimming: 2 bases; junction bases outside the gene matches: 5. Written as DNA, the CDR3 is TGTGCCACCAGTGATCCTCGGACAGGTAACACTGAAGCTTTCTTT. This sequence encodes CATSDPRTGNTEAFF.

The V call is TRBV3-1 (or the pseudogene TRBV3-2), the J call TRBJ1-5; the D gene is possibly TRBD1 (5 bases). The germline gives CDR1 LGHDT, CDR2 YNNKEL (reference sequence). With 4 bases removed from V and 1 base from J, the gap between germline ends came to 14 bases. The CDR3 spans 16 residues. CDR3 DNA sequence: TGTGCCAGCAGCCCTTCGAATAGGGGAAGCAATCAGCCCCAGCATTTT. Translation gives CASSPSNRGSNQPQHF.

The rearrangement joins TRBV10-1 to TRBJ1-2, with D uncertain. This CDR3 has 10 amino acids. The germline V gene has CDR1 WNHNN and CDR2 SYGVQD (reference sequence). V was trimmed by 10 bases and J by 2 bases, leaving 5 bases between them. CDR3 loop: CATPNYGYTF. Written as DNA, the CDR3 is TGCGCCACTCCGAACTATGGCTACACCTTC.